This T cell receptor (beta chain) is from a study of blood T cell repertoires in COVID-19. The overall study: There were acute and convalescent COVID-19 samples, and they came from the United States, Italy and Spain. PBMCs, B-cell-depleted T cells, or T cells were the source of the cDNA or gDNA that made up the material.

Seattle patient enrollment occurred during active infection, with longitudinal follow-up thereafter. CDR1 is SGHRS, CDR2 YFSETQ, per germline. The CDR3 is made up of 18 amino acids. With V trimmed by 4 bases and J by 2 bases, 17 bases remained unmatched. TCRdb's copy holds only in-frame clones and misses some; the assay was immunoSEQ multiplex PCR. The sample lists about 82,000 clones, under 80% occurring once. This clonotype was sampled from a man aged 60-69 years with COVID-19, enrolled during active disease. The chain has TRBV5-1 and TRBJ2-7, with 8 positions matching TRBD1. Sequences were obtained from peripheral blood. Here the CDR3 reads CASSRGDQGQVGTYEQYF. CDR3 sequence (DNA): TGCGCCAGCAGCCGCGGGGACCAGGGACAGGTGGGCACCTACGAGCAGTACTTC.